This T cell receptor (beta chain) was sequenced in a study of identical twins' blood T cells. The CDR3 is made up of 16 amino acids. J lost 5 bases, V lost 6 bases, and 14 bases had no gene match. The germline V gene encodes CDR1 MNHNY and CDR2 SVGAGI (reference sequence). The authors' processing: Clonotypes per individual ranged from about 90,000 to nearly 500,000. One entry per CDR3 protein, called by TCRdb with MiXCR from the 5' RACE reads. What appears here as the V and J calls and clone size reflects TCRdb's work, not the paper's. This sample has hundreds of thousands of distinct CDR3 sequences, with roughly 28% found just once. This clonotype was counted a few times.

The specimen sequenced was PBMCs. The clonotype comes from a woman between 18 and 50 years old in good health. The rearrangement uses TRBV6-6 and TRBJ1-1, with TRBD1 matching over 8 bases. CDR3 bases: TGTGCCAGCAGCCGGATACTTCAGGGGGCTGGGACTGAAGCTTTCTTT. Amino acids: CASSRILQGAGTEAFF.